A selection of T cell receptor beta chains follows, all from one sample in a study of blood T cell repertoires in COVID-19. Sequencing used immunoSEQ multiplex PCR; TCRdb keeps in-frame clones, though not all of them. The sample includes 250,000 to 300,000 clones, just over 90% of them seen just once. The material sequenced was PBMCs or T cells enriched from blood (not recorded which). Receptor source: a woman aged 35 to 49 with acute COVID-19. CDR3s include the opening cysteine and the closing phenylalanine or tryptophan. The D gene is left open where the match is weak. Not all rows give a size; the values are once, few, many and, for expanded clones, a class.

J gene,V gene,clone size,D gene,CDR3 protein,CDR3 DNA
TRBJ1-1,TRBV9,once,TRBD1,CASSVGKGQGMNTEAFF,TGTGCCAGCAGCGTAGGTAAGGGACAGGGGATGAACACTGAAGCTTTCTTT
TRBJ2-1,TRBV7-8,-,-,CASSLEAGDEQFF,TGTGCCAGCAGCTTAGAGGCAGGGGATGAGCAGTTCTTC
TRBJ2-3,TRBV30,-,-,CAWTKGPDTQYF,TGTGCCTGGACCAAGGGGCCAGATACGCAGTATTTT
TRBJ2-1,TRBV7-2,-,TRBD2,CASSPRTSGGLGDEQFF,TGTGCCAGCAGCCCTAGGACTAGCGGGGGACTTGGTGATGAGCAGTTCTTC
TRBJ2-2,TRBV15,-,TRBD1,CATSRAGTGVGGELFF,TGTGCCACCAGCAGAGCCGGGACAGGGGTCGGCGGGGAGCTGTTTTTT
TRBJ1-4,TRBV7-7,-,TRBD1,CASSLEWGDSNEKLFF,TGTGCTAGCAGCTTAGAATGGGGGGACAGTAATGAAAAACTGTTTTTT
TRBJ1-2,TRBV4-1,-,-,CASSQGALKVGYTF,TGCGCCAGCAGCCAAGGGGCTTTGAAGGTTGGCTACACCTTC
TRBJ1-4,TRBV7-6,-,-,CASSLEAFPGEKLFF,TGTGCCAGCAGCTTAGAAGCCTTTCCTGGTGAAAAACTGTTTTTT
TRBJ1-3,TRBV15,-,-,CATSRVTGAGNTIYF,TGTGCCACCAGCAGAGTTACCGGTGCTGGAAACACCATATATTTT
TRBJ2-5,TRBV5-1,-,-,CASSLLQETQYF,TGCGCCAGCAGCTTGCTCCAAGAGACCCAGTACTTC
TRBJ2-2,TRBV24-1,-,-,CATSDLANTGELFF,TGTGCCACCAGTGATTTAGCCAACACCGGGGAGCTGTTTTTT
TRBJ2-3,TRBV5-1,-,-,CASSSVLASTDTQYF,TGCGCCAGCAGCTCCGTACTAGCAAGCACAGATACGCAGTATTTT
TRBJ2-7,TRBV10-3,-,-,CAISDVRADEQYF,TGTGCCATCAGTGATGTCAGGGCGGACGAGCAGTACTTC
TRBJ2-1,TRBV11-3,-,-,CASSQRSGVYNEQFF,TGTGCCAGCAGCCAAAGGTCGGGAGTCTACAATGAGCAGTTCTTC
TRBJ2-2,TRBV7-6,-,TRBD2,CASSPGRANTGELFF,TGTGCCAGCAGCCCCGGGAGGGCAAACACCGGGGAGCTGTTTTTT
TRBJ1-4,TRBV18,-,-,CASSPPPGDSEKLFF,TGTGCCAGCTCACCACCGCCAGGGGATTCTGAAAAACTGTTTTTT
TRBJ2-7,TRBV12-3/TRBV12-4,-,-,CASSRGQHEQYF,TGTGCCAGCAGCCGAGGACAGCACGAGCAGTACTTC
TRBJ2-1,TRBV7-3,-,TRBD2,CASSLMGSGGDEQFF,TGTGCCAGCAGCTTAATGGGTAGCGGGGGCGATGAGCAGTTCTTC
TRBJ2-6,TRBV18,-,-,CASSPGGGVSPGANVLTF,TGTGCCAGCTCACCCGGAGGTGGCGTTTCCCCTGGGGCCAACGTCCTGACTTTC
TRBJ2-2,TRBV18,-,TRBD2,CASSATAGTSGRAADTGELFF,TGTGCCAGCTCGGCCACCGCCGGGACTAGCGGGAGGGCCGCCGACACCGGGGAGCTGTTTTTT
TRBJ2-1,TRBV7-8,-,TRBD2,CASSPPGLAGVSEQFF,TGTGCCAGCAGCCCCCCCGGACTAGCGGGGGTAAGTGAGCAGTTCTTC
TRBJ1-1,TRBV7-9,-,-,CASSFGEGVAAFF,TGTGCCAGCAGCTTTGGGGAGGGGGTGGCCGCTTTCTTT
TRBJ1-5,TRBV28,-,TRBD1,CASSIEQGVGNQPQHF,TGTGCCAGCAGTATTGAACAGGGGGTAGGCAATCAGCCCCAGCATTTT
TRBJ2-7,TRBV5-1,-,TRBD2,CASSVGPGLGFEQYF,TGCGCCAGCAGCGTAGGCCCGGGACTAGGCTTCGAGCAGTACTTC
TRBJ1-4,TRBV6-5,-,-,CASSYSRGVNEKLFF,TGTGCCAGCAGTTACTCCCGGGGAGTTAATGAAAAACTGTTTTTT
TRBJ2-1,TRBV27,-,TRBD2,CASSIAGGWNEQFF,TGTGCCAGCAGTATAGCGGGAGGTTGGAATGAGCAGTTCTTC
TRBJ2-2,TRBV7-6,-,TRBD1,CASSYETGAILGELFF,TGTGCCAGCAGCTATGAGACAGGGGCGATTCTCGGGGAGCTGTTTTTT
TRBJ1-2,TRBV6-5,-,TRBD1,CASSWRTGANYGYTF,TGTGCCAGCAGTTGGAGGACAGGAGCTAACTATGGCTACACCTTC
TRBJ1-5,TRBV6-5,-,TRBD1,CASRNQDRGHQPQHF,TGTGCCAGCAGAAACCAAGACAGGGGGCATCAGCCCCAGCATTTT
TRBJ1-6,TRBV2,-,TRBD1,CASSETGDRSPLHF,TGTGCCAGCAGTGAAACAGGGGATCGATCACCCCTCCACTTT
TRBJ2-5,TRBV7-2,-,TRBD2,CASSFGLAGARETQYF,TGTGCCAGCAGCTTCGGACTAGCGGGGGCTCGGGAGACCCAGTACTTC
TRBJ1-1,TRBV29-1,-,TRBD1,CSVRVGQGGRTEAFF,TGCAGCGTTCGTGTGGGACAGGGAGGTCGTACTGAAGCTTTCTTT
TRBJ2-5,TRBV5-4,-,-,CASSFRDIQETQYF,TGTGCCAGCAGCTTTAGGGACATCCAAGAGACCCAGTACTTC
TRBJ2-7,TRBV19,-,TRBD1,CASSTRQGSQSSYEQYF,TGTGCCAGTAGTACTCGACAGGGCAGCCAGAGCTCCTACGAGCAGTACTTC
TRBJ2-5,TRBV12-3/TRBV12-4,-,TRBD1,CASSPTGVETQYF,TGTGCCAGCAGCCCGACAGGGGTCGAGACCCAGTACTTC
TRBJ1-1,TRBV18,-,-,CASSPRSQNTEAFF,TGTGCCAGCTCACCGCGGTCACAAAACACTGAAGCTTTCTTT
TRBJ2-1,TRBV7-9,-,-,CASSPWTEGDEQFF,TGTGCCAGCAGCCCTTGGACGGAAGGGGATGAGCAGTTCTTC
TRBJ2-5,TRBV18,-,TRBD2,CASSPTSGHRETQYF,TGTGCCAGCTCACCCACTAGCGGTCATAGGGAGACCCAGTACTTC
TRBJ2-3,TRBV24-1,-,TRBD2,CATSDQRTSGKSTDTQYF,TGTGCCACCAGTGACCAGCGGACTAGCGGGAAAAGCACAGATACGCAGTATTTT
TRBJ2-7,TRBV28,once,-,CASSLSTGEQYF,TGTGCCAGCAGTTTATCAACGGGCGAGCAGTACTTC
TRBJ2-1,TRBV7-2,-,-,CASSFTTLNEQFF,TGTGCCAGCAGCTTTACGACTCTTAATGAGCAGTTCTTC
TRBJ2-7,TRBV4-1,-,TRBD1,CASSQASTGSYEQYF,TGCGCCAGCAGCCAAGCATCGACAGGGTCCTACGAGCAGTACTTC
TRBJ2-7,TRBV14,-,-,CASSQGSQGWYEQYF,TGTGCCAGCAGCCAAGGGTCACAGGGTTGGTACGAGCAGTACTTC
TRBJ2-7,TRBV28,-,TRBD2,CASSRTSGWPYYEQYF,TGTGCCAGCAGCAGGACTAGCGGATGGCCATACTACGAGCAGTACTTC
TRBJ1-1,TRBV3-1/TRBV3-2,-,TRBD1,CASSPRDRAGTEAFF,TGTGCCAGCAGCCCCCGGGACAGGGCAGGGACTGAAGCTTTCTTT
TRBJ2-1,TRBV25-1,-,-,CASSEFPHGSSYNEQFF,TGTGCCAGCAGTGAATTCCCTCACGGGAGCTCCTACAATGAGCAGTTCTTC
TRBJ2-3,TRBV14,-,TRBD2,CASSPRTSGTTDTQYF,TGTGCCAGCAGCCCTAGGACTAGCGGGACGACAGATACGCAGTATTTT
TRBJ2-7,TRBV18,-,-,CASSPQRGEYEQYF,TGTGCCAGCTCACCACAAAGGGGCGAATACGAGCAGTACTTC
TRBJ1-1,TRBV21-1,-,-,CASSNSGGGNTEAFF,TGTGCCAGCAGCAACTCAGGGGGCGGGAACACTGAAGCTTTCTTT
TRBJ1-6,TRBV11-2,-,-,CASSAGFRDSPLHF,TGTGCCAGCAGCGCAGGGTTTAGGGATTCACCCCTCCACTTT